Listed below are T cell receptor beta chains from one sample, sequenced in a study of Graves' ophthalmopathy and Graves' hyperthyroidism. TCRdb passed the multiplex PCR reads through MiXCR, listing each CDR3 protein once. The repertoire holds approximately 160,000 distinct CDR3 sequences, with about two fifths as singletons. Sequencing input: peripheral blood. The receptors were gathered from a man aged 30-40 years with Graves' ophthalmopathy. Each CDR3 is given with its conserved first and last residue. D genes are given only for firm matches. Clone size is not always given. Where it is, it says once, few, many or a class for expanded clones.

clone_size	d_call	j_call	v_call	cdr3_aa	cdr3_nt
many	-	TRBJ2-2	TRBV30	CAWKRGSDTGELFF	TGTGCCTGGAAAAGAGGGAGTGACACCGGGGAGCTGTTTTTT
-	-	TRBJ1-5	TRBV12-3/TRBV12-4	CASHSSGGQPQHF	TGTGCCAGCCACTCGTCCGGAGGTCAGCCCCAGCATTTT
few	-	TRBJ1-5	TRBV19	CASSIAGWQPQHF	TGTGCCAGTAGTATAGCGGGATGGCAGCCCCAGCATTTT
once	-	TRBJ1-5	TRBV27	CASSTGQRLNQPQHF	TGTGCCAGCAGTACCGGACAGAGGCTGAATCAGCCCCAGCATTTT
many	-	TRBJ1-1	TRBV30	CAHNTRGNTEAFF	TGTGCCCATAACACCCGAGGGAACACTGAAGCTTTCTTT
many	-	TRBJ1-2	TRBV12-3/TRBV12-4	CASSLGQSGYTF	TGTGCCAGCAGTTTAGGACAGTCTGGCTACACCTTC
-	-	TRBJ1-1	TRBV24-1	CATSDLPRGGGDTEAFF	TGTGCCACCAGTGATTTGCCAAGAGGCGGCGGGGACACTGAAGCTTTCTTT
many	-	TRBJ1-3	TRBV28	CASSPLGFTIYF	TGTGCCAGCAGCCCTCTCGGGTTCACCATATATTTT
many	-	TRBJ1-1	TRBV6-4	CASSPLGATTLNTEAFF	TGTGCCAGCAGCCCCCTTGGCGCGACAACATTGAACACTGAAGCTTTCTTT
many	-	TRBJ1-2	TRBV18	CASLPQSRPPSYGYTF	TGTGCCAGCTTACCACAGTCTCGGCCGCCTAGCTATGGCTACACCTTC
many	TRBD2	TRBJ2-5	TRBV28	CASSRTPGLAIETQYF	TGTGCCAGCAGTCGGACCCCGGGACTAGCGATCGAGACCCAGTACTTC
many	TRBD1	TRBJ1-2	TRBV29-1	CSVEGDRGNYGYTF	TGCAGCGTTGAAGGGGACAGGGGCAACTATGGCTACACCTTC
many	-	TRBJ2-5	TRBV24-1	CATSDSRNRVPETQYF	TGTGCCACCAGTGACAGTAGAAACAGGGTCCCAGAGACCCAGTACTTC
many	-	TRBJ2-7	TRBV4-3	CASSQEAYYEQYF	TGCGCCAGCAGCCAAGAGGCCTATTACGAGCAGTACTTC
-	TRBD1	TRBJ2-7	TRBV19	CASSPTGGFYEQYF	TGTGCCAGTAGTCCTACAGGGGGCTTCTACGAGCAGTACTTC
-	-	TRBJ2-7	TRBV27	CASSLSEGVYEQYF	TGTGCCAGCAGTTTATCGGAGGGGGTCTACGAGCAGTACTTC
-	-	TRBJ2-7	TRBV28	CASSRSGVEQYF	TGTGCCAGCAGTCGTTCGGGGGTCGAGCAGTACTTC
many	-	TRBJ2-7	TRBV6-1	CASSEGYSGDPYEQYF	TGTGCCAGCAGTGAAGGGTATAGCGGAGACCCCTACGAGCAGTACTTC
-	TRBD1	TRBJ2-7	TRBV6-5	CASSYGTGLSYEQYF	TGTGCCAGCAGTTACGGGACAGGGCTTTCCTACGAGCAGTACTTC
many	-	TRBJ1-2	TRBV4-1	CASSRSEGFEGYTF	TGCGCCAGCAGCCGGTCGGAGGGATTTGAAGGCTACACCTTC
many	TRBD2	TRBJ2-7	TRBV12-3/TRBV12-4	CASGAGGAYEQYF	TGTGCCAGCGGCGCGGGGGGGGCTTACGAGCAGTACTTC
many	TRBD2	TRBJ2-5	TRBV14	CASSLGTTWRETQYF	TGTGCCAGCAGCCTGGGGACTACCTGGCGTGAGACCCAGTACTTC
-	-	TRBJ2-5	TRBV6-2/TRBV6-3	CASSYPRGPETQYF	TGTGCCAGCAGTTACCCCCGAGGGCCGGAGACCCAGTACTTC
-	-	TRBJ1-2	TRBV11-2	CASSISRGYGYTF	TGTGCCAGCAGCATTTCCCGAGGGTATGGCTACACCTTC
few	TRBD1	TRBJ1-1	TRBV7-3	CASRVGQMNTEAFF	TGTGCCAGCAGGGTGGGACAGATGAACACTGAAGCTTTCTTT
-	TRBD2	TRBJ2-7	TRBV6-2/TRBV6-3	CASSYGLAGDEGYYEQYF	TGTGCCAGCAGTTACGGACTAGCGGGAGATGAGGGCTACTACGAGCAGTACTTC
many	TRBD1	TRBJ1-1	TRBV12-3/TRBV12-4	CASSLAGSGGGRTEAFF	TGTGCCAGCAGTTTAGCGGGGTCAGGGGGTGGACGGACTGAAGCTTTCTTT
-	-	TRBJ2-5	TRBV6-1	CATVRREIRNQETQYF	TGTGCCACCGTTCGTCGTGAAATTCGGAATCAAGAGACCCAGTACTTC
many	-	TRBJ2-7	TRBV3-1	CASSQGSGVSYEQYF	TGTGCCAGCAGCCAAGGCTCAGGGGTCTCCTACGAGCAGTACTTC
-	TRBD1	TRBJ2-5	TRBV6-1	CASSQQGFGETQYF	TGTGCCAGCAGTCAACAGGGGTTTGGGGAGACCCAGTACTTC
-	-	TRBJ1-1	TRBV13	CASSLMALASEAFF	TGTGCCAGCAGCTTAATGGCGCTGGCATCTGAAGCTTTCTTT
-	-	TRBJ1-5	TRBV6-1	CASTTLRGEPQHF	TGTGCCAGCACCACACTTAGGGGAGAGCCCCAGCATTTT
-	-	TRBJ1-2	TRBV12-3/TRBV12-4	CASKGRPYGYTF	TGTGCCAGCAAGGGCAGACCCTATGGCTACACCTTC
-	-	TRBJ1-2	TRBV12-3/TRBV12-4	CASSLGLAEGYTF	TGTGCCAGCAGTTTGGGCCTGGCTGAGGGCTACACCTTC
-	-	TRBJ2-5	TRBV6-1	CASRAIRGSETQYF	TGTGCCAGCAGAGCCATCCGGGGCTCGGAGACCCAGTACTTC
-	-	TRBJ2-4	TRBV12-3/TRBV12-4	CASRERGLAKNIQYF	TGTGCCAGCAGGGAGAGGGGCCTAGCCAAAAACATTCAGTACTTC
many	TRBD1	TRBJ2-4	TRBV12-3/TRBV12-4	CASSPRTGDAIQYF	TGTGCCAGCAGTCCCCGGACAGGGGACGCCATTCAGTACTTC
many	-	TRBJ1-1	TRBV12-3/TRBV12-4	CASSLGGHTEAFF	TGTGCCAGCAGTTTGGGAGGGCACACTGAAGCTTTCTTT
-	-	TRBJ2-7	TRBV28	CASSLGPPGEQYF	TGTGCCAGCAGCCTCGGTCCACCGGGGGAGCAGTACTTC
-	-	TRBJ2-6	TRBV12-3/TRBV12-4	CASGTTGANVLTF	TGTGCCAGTGGGACGACTGGGGCCAACGTCCTGACTTTC
many	TRBD1	TRBJ1-1	TRBV3-1	CASSRDRGAPFGEAFF	TGTGCCAGCAGCCGCGACAGGGGCGCCCCATTCGGTGAAGCTTTCTTT
many	TRBD1	TRBJ2-5	TRBV20-1	CSARELLQGAIETQYF	TGCAGTGCTAGAGAGTTGTTGCAGGGGGCGATTGAGACCCAGTACTTC
few	-	TRBJ2-7	TRBV7-6	CASSATGNEQYF	TGTGCCAGCAGCGCGACGGGTAACGAGCAGTACTTC
many	-	TRBJ2-7	TRBV15	CATSVGQLYEQYF	TGTGCCACCAGTGTTGGACAGCTATACGAGCAGTACTTC
many	TRBD1	TRBJ1-1	TRBV28	CASRSGGRQLEAFF	TGTGCCAGCAGGTCAGGGGGCCGCCAACTTGAAGCTTTCTTT
many	-	TRBJ1-1	TRBV12-3/TRBV12-4	CASSFLTIAEAFF	TGTGCCAGCAGTTTTTTGACAATCGCTGAAGCTTTCTTT
few	-	TRBJ1-1	TRBV15	CATSSFVGNTEAFF	TGTGCCACCAGCTCCTTCGTGGGTAACACTGAAGCTTTCTTT
-	-	TRBJ1-1	TRBV7-2	CASSLKQGVEAFF	TGTGCCAGCAGCTTGAAACAGGGAGTAGAAGCTTTCTTT
many	TRBD1	TRBJ1-2	TRBV7-8	CASSPRTGTNYGYTF	TGTGCCAGCAGCCCGCGGACAGGAACTAACTATGGCTACACCTTC
many	-	TRBJ2-5	TRBV20-1	CSARSPGTRETQYF	TGCAGTGCTAGAAGCCCCGGGACGAGAGAGACCCAGTACTTC
many	TRBD2	TRBJ2-7	TRBV7-2	CASSFTSVDSYEQYF	TGTGCCAGCAGCTTCACTAGCGTGGACTCCTACGAGCAGTACTTC
many	-	TRBJ2-2	TRBV7-2	CASSYDRSNTGELFF	TGTGCCAGCAGCTACGACAGGTCGAACACCGGGGAGCTGTTTTTT